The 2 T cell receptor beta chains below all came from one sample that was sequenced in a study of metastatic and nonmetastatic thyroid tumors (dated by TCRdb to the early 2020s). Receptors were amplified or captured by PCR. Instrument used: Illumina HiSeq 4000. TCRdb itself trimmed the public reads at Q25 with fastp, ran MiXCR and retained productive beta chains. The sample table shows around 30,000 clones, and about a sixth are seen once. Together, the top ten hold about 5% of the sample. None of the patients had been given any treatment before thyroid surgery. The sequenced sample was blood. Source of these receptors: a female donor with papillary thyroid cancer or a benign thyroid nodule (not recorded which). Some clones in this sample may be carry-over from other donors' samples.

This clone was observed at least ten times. CDR3 sequence (DNA): TGTGCCAGCAGCCAAGAGGGTGTTGGGGCGGATGGCTACACCTTC. Protein sequence: CASSQEGVGADGYTF. The chain carries TRBV4-2 and TRBJ1-2, with D possibly TRBD1 on 5 matching bases. The ends were cut back, 0 bases at V and 6 bases at J, with 14 bases in the middle. Germline CDR1 LGHNA, CDR2 YNFKEQ. The CDR3 covers 15 residues.

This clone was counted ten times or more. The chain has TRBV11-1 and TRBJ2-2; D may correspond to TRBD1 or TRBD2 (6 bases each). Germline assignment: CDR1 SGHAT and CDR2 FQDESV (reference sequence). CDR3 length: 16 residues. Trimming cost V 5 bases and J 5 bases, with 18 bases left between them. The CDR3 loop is CASSPGGSGATGELFF. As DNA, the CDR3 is TGTGCCAGCAGCCCTGGAGGATCGGGGGCAACCGGGGAGCTGTTTTTT.